This record concerns one T cell receptor (beta chain) sequence. V gave up 4 bases and J gave up 2 bases, with 13 bases separating them. The CDR3 length is 15 residues. Germline CDR1 reads SGHVS; CDR2 reads FQNEAQ. The data were taken from a study of control samples from healthy donors and cancer patients. Method: immunoSEQ multiplex PCR; TCRdb's copy keeps in-frame clones and lacks some. Seen here are 100,000 to 130,000 clones, almost 85% observed once, and the top ten hold approximately 7%. The J gene is TRBJ2-3, the V gene TRBV7-8; D possibly corresponds to TRBD2 (5 bases). Sequenced sample: blood. This sequence originates from a man aged 18 to 35 in good health. The CDR3 reads CASSSLTGFTDTQYF. The CDR3 DNA sequence: TGTGCCAGCAGCTCCCTCACGGGGTTCACAGATACGCAGTATTTT. Full variable domain (missing parts from reference TRBV7-8 and TRBJ2-3): GAGVSQSPRYKVAKRGQDVALRCDPISGHVSLFWYQQALGQGPEFLTYFQNEAQLDKSGLPSDRFFAERPEGSVSTLKIQRTQQEDSAVYLCASSSLTGFTDTQYFGPGTRLTVL.